What follows are 18 T cell receptor beta chains derived from one specimen sequenced in a study of blood T cells in healthy people across ages. A second PCR, run for roughly 7 to 12 cycles, used a sample-barcoded 5' primer plus a J-beta primer mix. Each CDR3 protein gets one entry after TCRdb re-called the 5' RACE reads with MiXCR. This sample has just under 900,000 distinct CDR3 sequences, with 29% found just once. The source material was blood. The source is a woman of 80 years or more in good health.

Worth noting for this clonotype: A much larger clone sits a single nucleotide away, making a read error possible. The chain is built from TRBV20-1 and TRBJ2-1; D could derive from TRBD1 or TRBD2 (5 bases each). This CDR3 contains 14 residues. From germline, CDR1 is DFQATT and CDR2 SNEGSKA (reference sequence). The ends were cut back, 4 bases at V and 10 bases at J, with 20 bases in the middle. The CDR3 bases are TGCAGTGCTACTTCAGGGAGAGGATTCTACGAGCAGTTCTTC. This codes for CSATSGRGFYEQFF.

This clonotype was seen a handful of times. This chain uses TRBV14 with TRBJ1-2; D is unresolved. Deletions cut 0 bases from V and 2 bases from J, with 4 bases between. Germline V CDR1 and CDR2: SGHDN, FVKESK. The CDR3 is 13 amino acids. CDR3 sequence reads: CASSQEMNYGYTF. The CDR3 nucleotides are TGTGCCAGCAGCCAAGAGATGAACTATGGCTACACCTTC.

The rearrangement uses TRBV20-1 and TRBJ2-3, with D perhaps matching TRBD1 (5 bases). The germline V gene has CDR1 DFQATT and CDR2 SNEGSKA (reference sequence). The CDR3 spans 13 residues. As DNA, the CDR3 is TGCGATGTTTCGGAGACAGCCACAGATACGCAGTATTTT. Translated: CDVSETATDTQYF.

This clonotype has more than one count but fewer than ten. It may be a read error: a sequence one base away is much more abundant. The genes are TRBV20-1 and TRBJ2-4; D is possibly TRBD1 (5 bases). The end of the DNA is better explained by TRBJ2-5, so the J call may be wrong. Germline lookup yields CDR1 DFQATT and CDR2 SNEGSKA (reference sequence). The CDR3 consists of 12 residues. DNA of the CDR3: TGCAGTGCTGCCGACAGACAAGAGACCCAGTACTTC. Translated: CSAADRQETQYF.

A note on this clonotype: With a much larger clone just one base away, this may be a read error. V and J are TRBV12-3 or TRBV12-4 and TRBJ2-5; tentatively, D is TRBD2 (5 bases). The assigned J gene may be wrong: the sequence end matches TRBJ2-7 better. The CDR3 runs 14 residues. CDR3 in amino acids: CASSLTGTSDEQYF. CDR3 sequence (DNA): TGTGCCAGCAGCCTCACGGGAACCTCCGACGAGCAGTACTTC.

By sample share, this clonotype is medium-sized. The rearrangement links TRBV4-2 to TRBJ2-3, with TRBD2 matching 9 bases. The CDR3 has 16 amino acids. Per the germline V gene, CDR1 is LGHNA and CDR2 is YNFKEQ. The junction had 6 bases not matched to a gene; V was cut back by 1 base and J by 4 bases. The CDR3 DNA follows: TGTGCCAGCAGCCAAGGGAAACTAGCGGGCCCAGATACGCAGTATTTT. Translated: CASSQGKLAGPDTQYF.

The genes are TRBV3-1 and TRBJ2-1; TRBD1 aligns across 11 bases. The ends lost 2 bases at V and 8 bases at J; junction bases unmatched: 8. Per germline, CDR1 LGHDT and CDR2 YNNKEL (reference sequence). This CDR3 has 16 residues. The CDR3 DNA follows: TGTGCCAGCAGCCAAACCGGGACAGGGGGACGGGATGAGCAGTTCTTC. Encoded protein: CASSQTGTGGRDEQFF.

V is TRBV19 and J is TRBJ1-5, with 10 bases that match TRBD1. This CDR3 region has 15 residues. The ends lost 9 bases at V and 4 bases at J; junction bases unmatched: 9. Germline V gene lookup returns CDR1 LNHDA and CDR2 SQIVND (reference sequence). CDR3 amino acids: CASKGQGRKNQPQHF. DNA of the CDR3: TGTGCCAGCAAGGGACAGGGGAGAAAGAATCAGCCCCAGCATTTT.

In regard to this clonotype: A much larger clone differs by one base, so this may be a read error. V and J are TRBV5-1 and TRBJ2-1, with 8 bases lining up with TRBD1. CDR3 size: 15 residues. The germline V gene encodes CDR1 SGHRS and CDR2 YFSETQ. V trimming: 4 bases; J trimming: 3 bases; junction bases outside the gene matches: 6. The CDR3 sequence: CASSKTGVYYNEQFF. DNA for the CDR3: TGCGCCAGCAGCAAGACAGGGGTTTACTACAATGAGCAGTTCTTC.

Concerning this clonotype itself: Germline and junction disagree at one end, which may indicate a read error. The rearrangement joins TRBV7-7 to TRBJ2-2; possible D gene TRBD1, 6 bases. Germline lookup yields CDR1 SSHAT and CDR2 FNYEAQ (reference sequence). The CDR3 length is 14 residues. This chain's CDR3 is CTSSTQGNTGELFF. DNA for the CDR3: TGTACCAGCAGCACACAGGGGAACACCGGGGAGCTGTTTTTT.

V gene TRBV12-3 or TRBV12-4 combines with J gene TRBJ2-3; 11 bases match TRBD2. After removal of 3 bases from V and 4 bases from J, the junction contained 6 bases not matched to a gene. There are 16 residues in the CDR3. The CDR3 loop is CASSFQLAGASDTQYF. The CDR3 DNA sequence: TGTGCCAGCAGTTTCCAACTAGCGGGAGCCTCAGATACGCAGTATTTT.

The rearrangement links TRBV6-2 or TRBV6-3 to TRBJ2-1; 8 bases are a match to TRBD2. The CDR3 is 16 amino acids. Trimming took 4 bases from V and 5 from J; bases not matched to a gene: 10. Germline values: CDR1 MNHEY, CDR2 SVGEGT. This chain's CDR3 is CASSSNSGIWNNEQFF. The CDR3 nucleotides read TGTGCCAGCAGTTCTAATAGCGGGATCTGGAACAATGAGCAGTTCTTC.

This clonotype was detected only a few times. The chain links TRBV2 to TRBJ2-3; possibly TRBD1 or TRBD2 for D (5 bases each). The CDR3 is 15 residues long. V lost 7 bases, J lost 0 bases, and 14 bases lay in between. Germline V gene lookup returns CDR1 SNHLY and CDR2 FYNNEI. The CDR3 is CASTGTPASTDTQYF. The CDR3 nucleotides read TGTGCCAGCACGGGGACGCCGGCTAGCACAGATACGCAGTATTTT. Looking up the rest from reference TRBV2 and TRBJ2-3 gives the full variable domain: EPEVTQTPSHQVTQMGQEVILRCVPISNHLYFYWYRQILGQKVEFLVSFYNNEISEKSEIFDDQFSVERPDGSNFTLKIRSTKLEDSAMYFCASTGTPASTDTQYFGPGTRLTVL.

This clonotype has ten or more counts. This chain connects TRBV12-3 or TRBV12-4 to TRBJ2-1; D remains ambiguous. This CDR3 has 10 amino acids. V was clipped by 5 bases and J by 10 bases, with 6 bases between them. The CDR3 bases are TGTGCCAGCAGTCTAAAAGAGCAGTTCTTC. Translation gives CASSLKEQFF.

Comments on this clonotype: Since a much larger clone is just one base distant, this may be a read error. This likely comes from a read error, as the CDR3 has no conserved phenylalanine or tryptophan at its end. This chain connects TRBV20-1 to TRBJ2-1, with 8 positions matching TRBD1. V dropped 3 bases and J dropped 6; count of bases not matched to a gene: 4. CDR3 length equals 13 residues. CDR1 DFQATT and CDR2 SNEGSKA come from the germline V gene (reference sequence). The CDR3 bases are TGCAGTGCTAGGCAACAGGGGGTCAATGAGCAGTTCGTC. Translation gives CSARQQGVNEQFV.

The J gene is TRBJ2-5, the V gene TRBV4-1; D might be TRBD1 (5 bases). The DNA matches TRBJ2-7 better at its end, which makes the J call doubtful. CDR3 length: 13 residues. The germline V gene encodes CDR1 MGHRA and CDR2 YSYEKL. The CDR3 loop is CASSPIDSYEQYF. The CDR3 bases are TGCGCCAGCAGCCCGATCGACAGCTACGAGCAGTACTTC.

For this clonotype: With a much larger clone just one base away, this may be a read error. The chain is built from TRBV5-6 and TRBJ2-3, with TRBD2 identical over 10 bases. Germline V gene sequence: CDR1 SGHDT, CDR2 YYEEEE. The CDR3 covers 16 residues. Germline trimming cut 1 base from V and 4 bases from J; bases unmatched to any gene: 6. The CDR3 DNA reads TGTGCCAGCAGCTTGAAAGCGGGGGGGATCGCAGATACGCAGTATTTT. It codes for CASSLKAGGIADTQYF.

The V and J genes are TRBV27 and TRBJ2-7; D unclear. CDR3 length: 17 residues. CDR1 is MNHEY, CDR2 SMNVEV, per germline (reference sequence). Between the trimmed V and J ends, which lost 2 bases and 0 bases, there was a span of 17 bases. The CDR3 DNA reads as TGTGCCAGCAGTTTAAGGCCCCCGGACCGGAGCTCCTACGAGCAGTACTTC. This codes for CASSLRPPDRSSYEQYF.